The 3 T cell receptor beta chains in this list originate from one sample, sequenced in a study of T cells in Graves' hyperthyroidism and ophthalmopathy. The CDR3 regions of TCR beta were amplified from RNA transcripts. The HTBI set primed first-round TCR CDR3 RT-PCR. One entry per CDR3 protein, called by TCRdb with MiXCR from the multiplex PCR reads. The repertoire consists of approximately 300,000 distinct CDR3 sequences, with approximately 19% occurring once and the leading ten covering just under 40%. Sequencing was performed on blood. The receptor source for this set is a man aged 50 to 59 with Graves' ophthalmopathy.

There are a few counts of this clonotype. V usage is TRBV13 and J usage is TRBJ2-3; D call uncertain. Germline lookup yields CDR1 PRHDT and CDR2 FYEKMQ (reference sequence). Trimming stripped 1 base from V and 4 bases from J, with 3 bases between. The CDR3 has 12 residues. CDR3 DNA sequence: TGTGCCAGCAGCTTAGTCCCAGATACGCAGTATTTT. The encoded protein is CASSLVPDTQYF. Combining the CDR3 with reference TRBV13 and TRBJ2-3 gives the whole variable domain AAGVIQSPRHLIKEKRETATLKCYPIPRHDTVYWYQQGPGQDPQFLISFYEKMQSDKGSIPDRFSAQQFSDYHSELNMSSLELGDSALYFCASSLVPDTQYFGPGTRLTVL.

This clonotype was counted many times. The chain is built from TRBV24-1 and TRBJ2-1; no clear D. V lost 5 bases to trimming and J lost 5 bases, with 18 bases between them. The CDR3 has 16 residues. The germline CDR1 and CDR2 sequences are KGHDR and SFDVKD. The CDR3 coding sequence is TGTGCCACCAGTGGTCCCTTCACAGAAAGCAACAATGAGCAGTTCTTC. This encodes CATSGPFTESNNEQFF.

CDR3 in DNA: TGTGCCAGCAGCGTAGTGGCGGGAGTCCCCTACAATGAGCAGTTCTTC. As protein: CASSVVAGVPYNEQFF. The V and J genes are TRBV9 and TRBJ2-1; 7 nucleotides agree with TRBD2. CDR3 size: 16 residues. The trim removed 0 bases at V and 2 bases at J, leaving 5 bases unmatched. Per germline, CDR1 SGDLS and CDR2 YYNGEE.